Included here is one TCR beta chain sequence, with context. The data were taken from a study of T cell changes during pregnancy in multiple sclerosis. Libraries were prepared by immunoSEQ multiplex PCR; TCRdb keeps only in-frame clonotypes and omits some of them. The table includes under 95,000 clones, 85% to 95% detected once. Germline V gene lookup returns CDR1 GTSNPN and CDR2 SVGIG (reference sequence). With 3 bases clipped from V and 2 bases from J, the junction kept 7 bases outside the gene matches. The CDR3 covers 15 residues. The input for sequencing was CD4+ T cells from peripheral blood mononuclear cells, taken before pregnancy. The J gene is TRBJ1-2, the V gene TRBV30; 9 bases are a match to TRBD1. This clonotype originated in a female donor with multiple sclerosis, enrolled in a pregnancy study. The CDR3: CAWSLGQGGNYGYTF. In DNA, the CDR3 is TGTGCCTGGAGCCTGGGACAGGGAGGAAACTATGGCTACACCTTC.